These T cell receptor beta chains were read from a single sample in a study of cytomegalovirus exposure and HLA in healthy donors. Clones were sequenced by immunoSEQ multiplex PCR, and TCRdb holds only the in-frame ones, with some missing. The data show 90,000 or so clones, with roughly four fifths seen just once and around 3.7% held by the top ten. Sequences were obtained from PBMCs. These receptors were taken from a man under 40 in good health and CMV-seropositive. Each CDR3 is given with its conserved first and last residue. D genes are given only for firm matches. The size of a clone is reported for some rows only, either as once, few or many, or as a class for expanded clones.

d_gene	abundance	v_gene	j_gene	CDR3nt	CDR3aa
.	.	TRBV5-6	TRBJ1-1	TGTGCCAGCAGCTTTGGGGGGGGCACTGAAGCTTTCTTT	CASSFGGGTEAFF
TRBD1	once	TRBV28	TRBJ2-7	TGTGCCAGCAGTCCTGGGACAGGGGGCAAGTACGAGCAGTACTTC	CASSPGTGGKYEQYF
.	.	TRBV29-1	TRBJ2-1	TGCAGCCCCTGGATAAGGGGGTCCAATGAGCAGTTCTTC	CSPWIRGSNEQFF
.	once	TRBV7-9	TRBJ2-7	TGTGCCAGCAGCTTAGAGGCTCAAACTAGCGAGCAGTACTTC	CASSLEAQTSEQYF
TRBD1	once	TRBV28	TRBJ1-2	TGTGCCAGCAGTCGGCCCTCATTCAGGGGGCGAGACTATGGCTACACCTTC	CASSRPSFRGRDYGYTF
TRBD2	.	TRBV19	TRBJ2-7	TGTGCCAGTAGTATGGGACTAGCTCTATCCAACGAGCAGTACTTC	CASSMGLALSNEQYF
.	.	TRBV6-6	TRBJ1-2	TGTGCCAGCTACTATAGGAGGGCGCTGCACTATGGCTACACCTTC	CASYYRRALHYGYTF
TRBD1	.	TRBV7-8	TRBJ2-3	TGTGCCAGCAGCTTAGGCTTTAACAGGGGGCGTACAGATACGCAGTATTTT	CASSLGFNRGRTDTQYF
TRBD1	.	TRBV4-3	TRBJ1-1	TGCGCCAGCAGCCAAATCGGGACAGGGGTGAGTGAAGCTTTCTTT	CASSQIGTGVSEAFF
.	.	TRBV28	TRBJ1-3	TGTGCCAGCACCTGGGGGGGGCTAGGAAACACCATATATTTT	CASTWGGLGNTIYF
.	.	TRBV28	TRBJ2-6	TGTGCCAGCAGCCTACCTCTCTCTGGGGCCAACGTCCTGACTTTC	CASSLPLSGANVLTF
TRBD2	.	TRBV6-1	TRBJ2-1	TGTGCCAGCAGTGAAGGGCGGGAGGGGTCCCCAAGGAATGAGCAGTTCTTC	CASSEGREGSPRNEQFF
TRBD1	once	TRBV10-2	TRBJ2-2	TGCGCCAGCATCCCGGGACAGGGGGCTTCGACCGGGGAGCTGTTTTTT	CASIPGQGASTGELFF
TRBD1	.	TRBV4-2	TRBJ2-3	TGTGCCAGCAGCCAGGACCCGACAGGGTCAGATACGCAGTATTTT	CASSQDPTGSDTQYF
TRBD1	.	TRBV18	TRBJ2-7	TGTGCCAGCTCACAGGTCCGGGACAGAGACTACGAGCAGTACTTC	CASSQVRDRDYEQYF
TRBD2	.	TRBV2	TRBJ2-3	TGTGCAAGCCGACGGGGGGGAGGGGGAGATACGCAGTATTTT	CASRRGGGGDTQYF
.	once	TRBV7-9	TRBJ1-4	TGTGCCAGCAGCTTAGGCGACATCTATAATGAAAAACTGTTTTTT	CASSLGDIYNEKLFF
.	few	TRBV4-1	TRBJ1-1	TGCGCCAGCAGCCAAGTGGCCGTCCGATCGAACACTGAAGCTTTCTTT	CASSQVAVRSNTEAFF
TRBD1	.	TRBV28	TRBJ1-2	TGTGCCAGCAGTCAGTGGGGAAGGGACAGGGTTAACTATGGCTACACCTTC	CASSQWGRDRVNYGYTF
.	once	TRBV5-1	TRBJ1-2	TGCGCCAGCAGCCAAGGCAGGGAAAGTCATGGCTACACCTTC	CASSQGRESHGYTF
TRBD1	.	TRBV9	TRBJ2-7	TGTGCCAGCAGCGGGGACAGTTCCTACGAGCAGTACTTC	CASSGDSSYEQYF